A single sample gave rise to the 30 T cell receptor beta chains below, sequenced in a study of cytomegalovirus exposure and HLA in healthy donors. Vbeta (60) and Jbeta (13) primers were used in the PCR. Using immunoSEQ multiplex PCR, the repertoire was profiled, and TCRdb retains in-frame clones only, with some absent. The sample yields around 140,000 clones, roughly 81% seen once. What was sequenced was PBMCs. The receptors stem from a female donor in good health and CMV-seronegative.

This clone was picked up a small number of times. The chain has TRBV4-2 and TRBJ2-1, with a tentative D call TRBD2 (6 bases). Looked up from germline, CDR1 is LGHNA and CDR2 is YNFKEQ. The V gene lost 3 bases and the J gene lost 3 bases, with 12 bases spanning the gap. The CDR3 loop spans 15 amino acids. CDR3 in DNA: TGTGCCAGCAGCCAGTTCGGACTAAACTACAATGAGCAGTTCTTC. Its translation: CASSQFGLNYNEQFF.

V is TRBV29-1 and J is TRBJ2-7; D might be TRBD1 (5 bases). The CDR3 totals 15 residues. V lost 6 bases, J lost 5 bases, and 23 bases lay in between. CDR1 and CDR2 from the germline V gene are SQVTM and ANQGSEA. The CDR3 DNA reads as TGCAGCGTCCTGAATGGCAGGGCCCTACGGGACGAGCAGTACTTC. It is translated as CSVLNGRALRDEQYF.

The chain carries TRBV7-9 and TRBJ2-2; TRBD2 might be the D (6 bases). The CDR3 contains 17 residues. Germline CDR1 is SEHNR and CDR2 is FQNEAQ (reference sequence). V lost 0 bases and J lost 2, with 13 bases in between. Here the CDR3 reads CASSLARGRRNTGELFF. In nucleotides, the CDR3 is TGTGCCAGCAGCTTAGCGCGGGGCAGGAGAAACACCGGGGAGCTGTTTTTT. The variable domain in full, with the rest retrieved from reference TRBV7-9 and TRBJ2-2, is DTGVSQNPRHKITKRGQNVTFRCDPISEHNRLYWYRQTLGQGPEFLTYFQNEAQLEKSRLLSDRFSAERPKGSFSTLEIQRTEQGDSAMYLCASSLARGRRNTGELFFGEGSRLTVL.

V is TRBV29-1 and J is TRBJ2-7, with D perhaps matching TRBD2 (6 bases). The CDR3 is 12 amino acids. CDR1 is SQVTM and CDR2 is ANQGSEA in the germline V gene. The V end lost 4 bases, the J end lost 4 bases, and 11 bases lay between the germline ends. This chain's CDR3 is CSVGGDQYEQYF. The CDR3 nucleotides read TGCAGCGTTGGGGGGGATCAATACGAGCAGTACTTC.

This clone was recorded a few times. The chain uses TRBV7-9 and TRBJ1-1; D might be TRBD1 (6 bases). V was pared by 3 bases and J by 5 bases, with 13 bases between. Germline lookup yields CDR1 SEHNR and CDR2 FQNEAQ (reference sequence). The CDR3 runs to 14 residues. CDR3 sequence (DNA): TGTGCCAGCAGCTTCCTATCACAGGGAACTGAAGCTTTCTTT. This gives the protein CASSFLSQGTEAFF.

This chain uses TRBV5-4 with TRBJ1-1; D is unclear. CDR3 length equals 15 residues. Germline assignment: CDR1 SGHNT and CDR2 YYREEE (reference sequence). The V end lost 4 bases, the J end lost 3 bases, and 16 bases lay between the germline ends. DNA of the CDR3: TGTGCCAGCAGCCCATGGCTGTTCGGGGACACTGAAGCTTTCTTT. This codes for CASSPWLFGDTEAFF. The full variable domain, its missing parts supplied by reference TRBV5-4 and TRBJ1-1, is ETGVTQSPTHLIKTRGQQVTLRCSSQSGHNTVSWYQQALGQGPQFIFQYYREEENGRGNFPPRFSGLQFPNYSSELNVNALELDDSALYLCASSPWLFGDTEAFFGQGTRLTVV.

The chain has TRBV27 and TRBJ2-7, with TRBD2 matching 13 bases. The CDR3 totals 17 residues. Per germline, CDR1 MNHEY and CDR2 SMNVEV (reference sequence). With V trimmed by 6 bases and J by 5 bases, 13 bases remained unmatched. The CDR3 DNA reads as TGTGCCAGCAGACGACTAGCGGGAGGCCCAGGTTCTGACGAGCAGTACTTC. Translating it yields CASRRLAGGPGSDEQYF.

The chain carries TRBV18 and TRBJ1-1, with TRBD1 matching 8 bases. V gave up 3 bases and J gave up 8 bases; unmatched junction bases: 2. The length of the CDR3 is 12 residues. Germline assignment: CDR1 KGHSH and CDR2 LQKENI. The CDR3 coding sequence is TGTGCCAGCTCACCTGGGACAGGCGAAGCTTTCTTT. It yields the protein CASSPGTGEAFF.

This chain joins TRBV6-5 and TRBJ2-7; 7 bases are a match to TRBD1. CDR1 MNHEY and CDR2 SVGAGI come from the germline V gene. This CDR3 is 14 amino acids long. J was trimmed by 2 bases and V by 6 bases; bases with no gene match: 7. CDR3 sequence reads: CASRNRGLAYEQYF. The CDR3 coding sequence is TGTGCCAGCAGGAACAGGGGCCTTGCCTACGAGCAGTACTTC.

This chain uses TRBV18 with TRBJ1-1; 10 bases align to TRBD1. CDR3 length equals 17 residues. Germline V gives CDR1 KGHSH, CDR2 LQKENI. Trimming cost V 2 bases and J 5 bases; bases outside gene matches: 11. The CDR3 sequence: CASSPRQGAPHGTEAFF. The DNA of the CDR3 is TGTGCCAGCTCACCAAGACAGGGGGCGCCTCATGGGACTGAAGCTTTCTTT.

CDR3 in DNA: TGCGCCAGCAGCTTGGGAAGCGGACCGAGCTCCTACAATGAGCAGTTCTTC. This encodes CASSLGSGPSSYNEQFF. This chain links TRBV5-1 with TRBJ2-1; D may be TRBD2 (5 bases). V was clipped by 0 bases and J by 0 bases, with 13 bases between them. CDR3 length: 17 amino acids. The germline gives CDR1 SGHRS, CDR2 YFSETQ. The full variable domain, in which reference TRBV5-1 and TRBJ2-1 provide the parts outside the CDR3, is KAGVTQTPRYLIKTRGQQVTLSCSPISGHRSVSWYQQTPGQGLQFLFEYFSETQRNKGNFPGRFSGRQFSNSRSEMNVSTLELGDSALYLCASSLGSGPSSYNEQFFGPGTRLTVL.

CDR3 residues: CASSITGAETQYF. The CDR3, as DNA: TGTGCCAGCAGTATTACAGGGGCCGAGACCCAGTACTTC. The V call is TRBV6-4, the J call TRBJ2-5, with 7 bases identical to TRBD1. Germline V gene data show CDR1 as MRHNA and CDR2 as SNTAGT. This CDR3 has 13 amino acids. Unmatched junction bases numbered 5, after V lost 5 bases and J lost 5 bases.

The CDR3 protein is CASSESRYRGGEETQYF. CDR3 nucleotides: TGTGCCAGCAGTGAAAGTCGTTACAGGGGAGGAGAAGAGACCCAGTACTTC. V is TRBV6-1 and J is TRBJ2-5; D is perhaps TRBD1 (7 bases). V shed 2 bases and J shed 3 bases, with 19 bases lying between them. Germline lookup yields CDR1 MNHNS and CDR2 SASEGT. The CDR3 sequence is 17 residues long.

This chain connects TRBV18 to TRBJ1-1, with 7 bases lining up with TRBD1. The V gene's germline CDR1 is KGHSH and CDR2 LQKENI. The CDR3 length is 15 residues. J lost 1 base, V lost 3 bases, and 5 bases had no gene match. As DNA, the CDR3 is TGTGCCAGCTCACCCCAGACAGGGAGGAACACTGAAGCTTTCTTT. Its translation: CASSPQTGRNTEAFF.

The chain employs TRBV19 and TRBJ2-7; 8 bases are a match to TRBD2. This CDR3 is built from 18 residues. Looked up from germline, CDR1 is LNHDA and CDR2 is SQIVND (reference sequence). V lost 7 bases, J lost 3 bases, and 20 bases stayed unmatched. In nucleotides, the CDR3 is TGTGCCAGTACCCGGAAAACTAGCGGACCTGAGGGACGCTACGAGCAGTACTTC. Amino acids: CASTRKTSGPEGRYEQYF.

The rearrangement joins TRBV5-1 to TRBJ2-3, with D maybe TRBD2 (6 bases). The CDR3 sequence is 14 residues long. Germline CDR1 is SGHRS and CDR2 is YFSETQ. V lost 3 bases and J 5 bases, leaving 13 bases between the germline ends. The CDR3 region is CASSSPSRGDTQYF. The DNA of the CDR3 is TGCGCCAGCAGCTCCCCCTCGCGGGGAGATACGCAGTATTTT.

The CDR3 bases are TGTGCCAGCAGCTTAGGGGGAGTGACAGGGATCTCCTACGAGCAGTACTTC. Translating it yields CASSLGGVTGISYEQYF. The chain carries TRBV7-2 and TRBJ2-7; TRBD1 aligns across 7 bases. V was pared by 1 base and J by 0 bases, with 9 bases of the junction left unmatched. CDR1 is SGHTA, CDR2 FQGNSA, per germline. This CDR3 comprises 17 residues.

The J gene is TRBJ1-5, the V gene TRBV10-1; D is unresolved. CDR3 length: 14 residues. V shed 5 bases and J shed 7 bases, with 15 bases lying between them. Germline CDR1 is WNHNN and CDR2 is SYGVQD (reference sequence). Here the CDR3 reads CASSTGEPGQPQHF. The CDR3 DNA reads TGCGCCAGCAGTACCGGGGAACCGGGCCAGCCCCAGCATTTT.

The CDR3 DNA reads TGCGCCAGCAGCTGGAGGACTAGCGGGAGGGCAGATACGCAGTATTTT. As protein: CASSWRTSGRADTQYF. The chain joins TRBV5-1 to TRBJ2-3; 15 nucleotides match TRBD2. CDR1 is SGHRS and CDR2 is YFSETQ in the germline V gene. This CDR3 has 16 residues. Trimming at V came to 3 bases and at J to 4 bases, leaving 3 bases not matched to a gene. The variable domain in full, with the rest retrieved from reference TRBV5-1 and TRBJ2-3, is KAGVTQTPRYLIKTRGQQVTLSCSPISGHRSVSWYQQTPGQGLQFLFEYFSETQRNKGNFPGRFSGRQFSNSRSEMNVSTLELGDSALYLCASSWRTSGRADTQYFGPGTRLTVL.

V usage is TRBV29-1 and J usage is TRBJ2-7; weak D call: TRBD1 (6 bases). CDR3 length equals 12 residues. V dropped 7 bases and J dropped 2 bases, with 12 bases sitting between them. Germline CDR1 SQVTM, CDR2 ANQGSEA. The CDR3 spells CSARGLAYEQYF. DNA of the CDR3: TGCAGCGCGAGGGGGTTGGCCTACGAGCAGTACTTC.

This clone was found a few times. The chain joins TRBV7-9 to TRBJ2-1; 8 bases align to TRBD1. J was trimmed by 0 bases and V by 5 bases; bases with no gene match: 15. The germline gives CDR1 SEHNR, CDR2 FQNEAQ (reference sequence). The CDR3 is made up of 19 amino acids. CDR3 DNA sequence: TGTGCCAGCAGCCCTGCCAGGGGGCGATCACAGTTCTCCTACAATGAGCAGTTCTTC. Its translation is CASSPARGRSQFSYNEQFF. Supplemented by reference TRBV7-9 and TRBJ2-1, the full variable domain reads DTGVSQNPRHKITKRGQNVTFRCDPISEHNRLYWYRQTLGQGPEFLTYFQNEAQLEKSRLLSDRFSAERPKGSFSTLEIQRTEQGDSAMYLCASSPARGRSQFSYNEQFFGPGTRLTVL.

V and J are TRBV9 and TRBJ2-2; 9 nucleotides agree with TRBD1. The CDR3 loop spans 15 amino acids. CDR1 and CDR2 (germline): SGDLS, YYNGEE. V lost 2 bases, J lost 5 bases, and 4 bases stayed unmatched. The CDR3, as DNA: TGTGCCAGCAGCGTGGGGGACAGGGAAACCGGGGAGCTGTTTTTT. Protein product: CASSVGDRETGELFF.

This clone turned up a few times. J is TRBJ1-2 and V is TRBV2, with 9 bases fitting TRBD1. V lost 0 bases and J lost 6; bases outside the gene matches: 2. The CDR3 extends over 14 amino acids. Germline-derived CDR1 and CDR2 are SNHLY and FYNNEI. CDR3 amino acids: CASSEATGGHGYTF. CDR3 DNA: TGTGCCAGCAGTGAAGCGACAGGGGGGCATGGCTACACCTTC.

The chain combines TRBV10-2 with TRBJ2-7; unclear D gene. Germline loops: CDR1 WSHSY, CDR2 SAAADI. V lost 0 bases and J 0 bases, leaving 9 bases between the germline ends. The CDR3 is 15 amino acids. CDR3 in amino acids: CASSESVAASYEQYF. The CDR3 nucleotides read TGCGCCAGCAGTGAGTCAGTCGCGGCCTCCTACGAGCAGTACTTC.

This chain links TRBV9 with TRBJ1-5; no reliable D call. The CDR3 totals 14 residues. V lost 0 bases and J lost 6, with 10 bases in between. Germline CDR1 SGDLS, CDR2 YYNGEE. The CDR3 protein is CASSVDGMSQPQHF. The CDR3 region has the DNA TGTGCCAGCAGCGTAGACGGTATGAGTCAGCCCCAGCATTTT.

The rearrangement links TRBV6-1 to TRBJ2-1; 8 nucleotides line up with TRBD1. The CDR3 is 11 residues long. Trimming took 6 bases from V and 9 from J; bases not matched to a gene: 1. The V gene's germline CDR1 is MNHNS and CDR2 SASEGT. The CDR3 nucleotides are TGTGCCAGCAGCGACAGGGGTGAGCAGTTCTTC. Its translation: CASSDRGEQFF.

The V call is TRBV4-1, the J call TRBJ1-1, with TRBD1 matching 9 bases. Germline V gives CDR1 MGHRA, CDR2 YSYEKL. V was clipped by 1 base and J by 3 bases; unmatched bases: 0. The CDR3 is 14 amino acids. DNA for the CDR3: TGCGCCAGCAGCCAAGGGACAGGGGACACTGAAGCTTTCTTT. Its translation: CASSQGTGDTEAFF.

V and J are TRBV10-3 and TRBJ2-5; possible D gene TRBD2, 5 bases. Per germline, CDR1 ENHRY and CDR2 SYGVKD. Trimming took 3 bases from V and 2 from J, leaving 10 bases between them. The CDR3 runs 14 residues. For the CDR3, the DNA is TGTGCCATCAGTGATGGGAGTTCTCAAGAGACCCAGTACTTC. It translates to CAISDGSSQETQYF.

This clone has just a few counts. The chain has TRBV5-6 and TRBJ1-1, with 9 positions matching TRBD1. This CDR3 has 16 amino acids. The ends lost 0 bases at V and 3 bases at J; junction bases unmatched: 6. CDR1 is SGHDT, CDR2 YYEEEE, per germline. The CDR3 sequence: CASSLDRGTGYTEAFF. As DNA, the CDR3 is TGTGCCAGCAGCTTGGATCGGGGGACAGGGTACACTGAAGCTTTCTTT.

This clone was counted a few times. Other nucleotide sequences from this sample produce the same CDR3. The chain uses TRBV13 and TRBJ2-7; D perhaps matches TRBD2 (5 bases). The CDR3 extends over 14 amino acids. Per germline, CDR1 PRHDT and CDR2 FYEKMQ (reference sequence). V lost 5 bases, J lost 2 bases, and 13 bases lay in between. Here the CDR3 reads CASSPERQPYEQYF. The CDR3 region has the DNA TGTGCCAGCAGCCCAGAGCGGCAGCCCTACGAGCAGTACTTC.